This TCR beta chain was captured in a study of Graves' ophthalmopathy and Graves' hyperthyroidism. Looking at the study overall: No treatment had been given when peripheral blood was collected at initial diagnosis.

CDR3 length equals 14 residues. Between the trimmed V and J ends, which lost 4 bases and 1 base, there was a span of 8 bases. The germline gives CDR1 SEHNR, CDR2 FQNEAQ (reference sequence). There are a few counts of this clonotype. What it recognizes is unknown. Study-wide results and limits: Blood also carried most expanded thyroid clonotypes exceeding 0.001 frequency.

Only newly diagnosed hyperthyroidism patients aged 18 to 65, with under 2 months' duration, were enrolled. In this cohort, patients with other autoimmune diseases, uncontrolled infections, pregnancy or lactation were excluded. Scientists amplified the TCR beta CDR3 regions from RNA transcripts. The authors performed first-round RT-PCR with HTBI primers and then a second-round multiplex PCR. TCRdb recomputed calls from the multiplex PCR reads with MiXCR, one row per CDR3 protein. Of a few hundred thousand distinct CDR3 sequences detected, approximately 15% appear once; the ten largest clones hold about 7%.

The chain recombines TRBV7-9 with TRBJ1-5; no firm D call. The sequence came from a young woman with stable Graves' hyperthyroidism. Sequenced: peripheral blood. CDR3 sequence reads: CASSSAGSNQPQHF. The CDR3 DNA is TGTGCCAGCAGCTCCGCGGGGAGCAATCAGCCCCAGCATTTT.